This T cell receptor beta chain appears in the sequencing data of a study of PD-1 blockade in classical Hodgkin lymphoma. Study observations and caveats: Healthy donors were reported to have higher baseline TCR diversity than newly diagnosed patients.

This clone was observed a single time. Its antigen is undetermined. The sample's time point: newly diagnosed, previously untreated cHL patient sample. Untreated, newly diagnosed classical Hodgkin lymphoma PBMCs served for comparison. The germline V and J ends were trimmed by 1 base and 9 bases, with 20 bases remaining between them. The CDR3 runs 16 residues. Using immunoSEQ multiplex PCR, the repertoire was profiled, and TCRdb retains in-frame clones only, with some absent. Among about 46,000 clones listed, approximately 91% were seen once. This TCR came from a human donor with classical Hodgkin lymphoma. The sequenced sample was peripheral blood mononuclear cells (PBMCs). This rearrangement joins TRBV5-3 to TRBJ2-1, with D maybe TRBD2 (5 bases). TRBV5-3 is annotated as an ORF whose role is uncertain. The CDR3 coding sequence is TGTGCCAGAAGCTTGCTCGAGCGGAATACTACAAGTGAGCAGTTCTTC. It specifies CARSLLERNTTSEQFF.